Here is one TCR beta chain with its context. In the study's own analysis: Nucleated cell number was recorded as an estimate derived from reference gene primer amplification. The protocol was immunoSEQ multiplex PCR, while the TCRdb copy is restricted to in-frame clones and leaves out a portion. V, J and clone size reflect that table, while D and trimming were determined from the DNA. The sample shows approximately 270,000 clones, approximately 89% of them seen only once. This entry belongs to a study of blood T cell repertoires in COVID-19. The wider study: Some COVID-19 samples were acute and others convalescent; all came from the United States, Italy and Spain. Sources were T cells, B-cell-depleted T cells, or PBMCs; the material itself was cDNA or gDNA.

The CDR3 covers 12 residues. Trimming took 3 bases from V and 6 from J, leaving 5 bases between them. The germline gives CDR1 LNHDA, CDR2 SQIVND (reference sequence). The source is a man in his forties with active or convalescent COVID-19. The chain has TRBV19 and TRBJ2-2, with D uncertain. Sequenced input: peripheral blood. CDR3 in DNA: TGTGCCAGTAGTATTCGCGCCGGGGAGCTGTTTTTT. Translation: CASSIRAGELFF.